The text below deals with one T cell receptor (beta chain). No antigen is known for it. The sample comes from a study of STAT3 mutations in large granular lymphocyte leukemia. Clones were read by immunoSEQ multiplex PCR, and TCRdb kept only the in-frame ones, dropping some. Among about 13,000 clones listed, around 90% were seen once. Whole-study findings and limits: After therapy, about 35% of the 18 patients switched clonotypes, all new clones STAT3 wild type. Every T-cell large granular lymphocyte leukemia patient had at least one immunodominant TCR beta clonotype.

This clonotype originated in a human donor with T large granular lymphocyte leukemia. Some clones in this sample may be carry-over from other donors' samples. The source material was PBMCs.

The CDR3 reads CASSVALTGTYNEQFF. DNA for the CDR3: TGTGCCAGCAGCGTAGCCCTTACAGGGACCTACAATGAGCAGTTCTTC. The rearrangement uses TRBV9 and TRBJ2-1, with a weak D call TRBD1 (6 bases). CDR3 size: 16 residues. Germline assignment: CDR1 SGDLS and CDR2 YYNGEE. Trimming left V 0 bases short and J 2 bases short, with 12 bases between.